The 5 T cell receptor beta chains below all came from one sample that was sequenced in a study of blood T cells in healthy people across ages. PCR was performed a second time for about 7 to 11 cycles using a sample-barcoded 5' primer and a J-beta primer mix. One entry per CDR3 protein, called by TCRdb with MiXCR from the 5' RACE reads. This table holds 720,000 or so distinct CDR3 sequences, 40% to 45% found once. Sequencing used blood. These receptors were taken from a man at least 80 years old in good health.

A few counts support this clonotype. The chain joins TRBV4-1 to TRBJ1-6; D is unresolved. V dropped 3 bases and J dropped 0 bases, with 12 bases sitting between them. The CDR3 totals 17 residues. Germline assignment: CDR1 MGHRA and CDR2 YSYEKL. The CDR3 loop is CASSQVLRVSYNSPLHF. The CDR3 region has the DNA TGCGCCAGCAGCCAGGTACTCCGGGTCTCCTATAATTCACCCCTCCACTTT.

The rearrangement uses TRBV7-2 and TRBJ2-3, with 10 bases fitting TRBD2. This CDR3 region has 16 residues. V lost 5 bases to trimming and J lost 2 bases; unmatched junction nucleotides: 7. CDR1 is SGHTA and CDR2 is FQGNSA in the germline V gene. This CDR3 is CASSPPAGGTTDTQYF. CDR3 coding DNA: TGTGCCAGCAGCCCTCCAGCGGGAGGGACCACAGATACGCAGTATTTT.

This clonotype was detected a few times. The chain recombines TRBV25-1 with TRBJ1-6, with D possibly being TRBD1 (6 bases). Germline loops: CDR1 MGHDK, CDR2 SYGVNS. The CDR3 has 16 residues. Deletions cut 5 bases from V and 4 bases from J, with 15 bases between. The CDR3 spells CASSRNQGTYNSPLHF. The DNA of the CDR3 is TGTGCCAGCAGTAGAAATCAGGGGACTTATAATTCACCCCTCCACTTT.

The chain employs TRBV7-6 and TRBJ2-3; D may be TRBD2 (6 bases). Germline lookup yields CDR1 SGHVS and CDR2 FNYEAQ. Trimming cost V 5 bases and J 10 bases, with 19 bases left between them. CDR3 length equals 14 residues. CDR3 region: CASSVELGGSAQYF. CDR3 bases: TGTGCCAGCAGCGTAGAGCTAGGAGGGTCCGCGCAGTATTTT.

The chain has TRBV6-2 or TRBV6-3 and TRBJ2-1, with TRBD2 identical over 7 bases. With 5 bases clipped from V and 5 bases from J, the junction kept 9 bases outside the gene matches. The CDR3 consists of 15 residues. The V gene's germline CDR1 is MNHEY and CDR2 SVGEGT. The CDR3 nucleotides are TGTGCCAGCAGTCCGCTAGCGGCCGGCCACAATGAGCAGTTCTTC. Protein sequence: CASSPLAAGHNEQFF.